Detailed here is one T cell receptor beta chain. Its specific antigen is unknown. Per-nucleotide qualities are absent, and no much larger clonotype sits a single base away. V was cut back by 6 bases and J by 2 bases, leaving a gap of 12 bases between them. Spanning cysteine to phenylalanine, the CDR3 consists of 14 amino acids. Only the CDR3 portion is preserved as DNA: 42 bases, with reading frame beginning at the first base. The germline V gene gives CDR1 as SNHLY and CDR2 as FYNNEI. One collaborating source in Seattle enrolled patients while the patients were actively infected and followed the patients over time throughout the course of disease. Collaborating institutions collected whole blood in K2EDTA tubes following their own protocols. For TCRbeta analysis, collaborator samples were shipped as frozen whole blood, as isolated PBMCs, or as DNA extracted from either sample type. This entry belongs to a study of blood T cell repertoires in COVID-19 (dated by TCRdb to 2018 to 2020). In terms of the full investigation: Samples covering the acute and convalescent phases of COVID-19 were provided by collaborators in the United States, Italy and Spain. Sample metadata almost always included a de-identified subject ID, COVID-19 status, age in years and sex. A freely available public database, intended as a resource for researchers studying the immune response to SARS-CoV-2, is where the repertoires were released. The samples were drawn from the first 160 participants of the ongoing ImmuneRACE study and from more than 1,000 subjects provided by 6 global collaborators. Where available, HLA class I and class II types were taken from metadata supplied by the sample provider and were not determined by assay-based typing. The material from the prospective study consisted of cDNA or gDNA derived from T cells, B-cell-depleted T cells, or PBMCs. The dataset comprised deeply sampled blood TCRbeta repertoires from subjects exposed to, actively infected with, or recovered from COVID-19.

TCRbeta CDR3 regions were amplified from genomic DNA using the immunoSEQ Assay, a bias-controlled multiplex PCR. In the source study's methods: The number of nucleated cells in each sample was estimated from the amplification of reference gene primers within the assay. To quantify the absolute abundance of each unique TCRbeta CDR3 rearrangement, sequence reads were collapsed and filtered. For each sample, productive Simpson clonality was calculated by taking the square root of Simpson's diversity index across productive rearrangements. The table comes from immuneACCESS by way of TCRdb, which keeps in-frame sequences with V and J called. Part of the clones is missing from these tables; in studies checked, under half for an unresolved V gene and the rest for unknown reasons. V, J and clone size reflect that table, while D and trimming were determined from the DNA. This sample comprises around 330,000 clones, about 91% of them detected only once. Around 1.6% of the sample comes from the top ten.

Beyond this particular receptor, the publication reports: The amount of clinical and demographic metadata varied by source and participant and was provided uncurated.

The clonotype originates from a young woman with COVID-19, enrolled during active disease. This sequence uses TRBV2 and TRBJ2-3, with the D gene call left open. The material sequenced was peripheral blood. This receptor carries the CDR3 CASSRWQSTDTQYF. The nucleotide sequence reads TGTGCCAGCAGCCGATGGCAGTCCACAGATACGCAGTATTTT.